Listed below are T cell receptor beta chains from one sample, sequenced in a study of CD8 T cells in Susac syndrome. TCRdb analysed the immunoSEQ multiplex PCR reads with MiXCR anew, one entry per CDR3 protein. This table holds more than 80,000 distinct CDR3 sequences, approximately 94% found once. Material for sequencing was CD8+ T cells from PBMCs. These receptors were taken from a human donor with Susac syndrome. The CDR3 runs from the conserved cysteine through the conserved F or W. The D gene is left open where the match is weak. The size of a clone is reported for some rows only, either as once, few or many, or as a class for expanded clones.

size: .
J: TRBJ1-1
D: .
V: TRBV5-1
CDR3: CASSPRQGGSDTEAFF
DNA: TGCGCCAGCAGCCCCCGGCAGGGTGGCTCGGACACTGAAGCTTTCTTT

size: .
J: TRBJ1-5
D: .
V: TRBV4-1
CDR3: CASSPVEGVGGQPQHF
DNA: TGCGCCAGCAGCCCTGTGGAGGGGGTTGGTGGTCAGCCCCAGCATTTT

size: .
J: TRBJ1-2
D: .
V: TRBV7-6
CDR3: CASSSEGKGRDYTF
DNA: TGTGCCAGCAGCTCCGAGGGGAAGGGTAGGGACTACACCTTC

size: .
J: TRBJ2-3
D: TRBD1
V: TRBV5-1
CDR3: CASSPWDRGSDTQYF
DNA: TGCGCCAGCAGCCCTTGGGACAGGGGGTCAGATACGCAGTATTTT

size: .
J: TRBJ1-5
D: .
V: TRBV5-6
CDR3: CASSLGTGLNQPQHF
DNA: TGTGCCAGCAGCTTAGGAACAGGGCTTAATCAGCCCCAGCATTTT

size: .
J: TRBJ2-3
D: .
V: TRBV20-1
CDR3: CSAREGETDTQYF
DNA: TGCAGTGCTAGAGAGGGAGAAACAGATACGCAGTATTTT

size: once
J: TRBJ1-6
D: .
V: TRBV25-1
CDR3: CASSDARGTSGNSPLHF
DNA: TGTGCCAGCAGTGACGCCAGGGGTACCTCGGGAAATTCACCCCTCCACTTT

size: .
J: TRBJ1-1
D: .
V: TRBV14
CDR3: CASSLWGGTEAFF
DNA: TGTGCCAGCAGCCTCTGGGGGGGCACTGAAGCTTTCTTT

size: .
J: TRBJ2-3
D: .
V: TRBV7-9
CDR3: CASSPRADTQYF
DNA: TGTGCCAGCAGCCCGAGGGCGGATACGCAGTATTTT

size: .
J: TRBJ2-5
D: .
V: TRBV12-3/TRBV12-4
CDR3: CASSFVMEETQYF
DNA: TGTGCCAGCAGTTTCGTAATGGAAGAGACCCAGTACTTC

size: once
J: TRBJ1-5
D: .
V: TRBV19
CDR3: CASSIDGSNQPQHF
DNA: TGTGCCAGTAGTATAGATGGGAGCAATCAGCCCCAGCATTTT

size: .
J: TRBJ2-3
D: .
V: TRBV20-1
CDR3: CSALDPGRLDTQYF
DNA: TGCAGTGCTCTAGACCCCGGCCGACTAGATACGCAGTATTTT

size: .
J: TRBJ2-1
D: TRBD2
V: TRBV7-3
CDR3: CASSFAGGQHNEQFF
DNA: TGTGCCAGCAGCTTCGCGGGGGGGCAGCACAATGAGCAGTTCTTC

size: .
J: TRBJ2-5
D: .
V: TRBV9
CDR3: CASSVGWRETQYF
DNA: TGTGCCAGCAGCGTAGGATGGCGGGAGACCCAGTACTTC

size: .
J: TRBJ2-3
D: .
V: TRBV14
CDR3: CASSQEDGGALDQYF
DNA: TGTGCCAGCAGCCAAGAAGATGGCGGGGCACTCGACCAGTATTTT

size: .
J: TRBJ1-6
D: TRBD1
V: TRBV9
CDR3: CASSPTGTGTNSPLHF
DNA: TGTGCCAGCAGCCCTACCGGGACAGGGACAAATTCACCCCTCCACTTT

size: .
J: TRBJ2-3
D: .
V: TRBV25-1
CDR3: CASSAYLARDTQYF
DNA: TGTGCCAGCAGTGCCTACCTAGCGAGAGATACGCAGTATTTT

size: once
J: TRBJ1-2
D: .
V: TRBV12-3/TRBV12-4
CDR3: CASSPRASTNYGYTF
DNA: TGTGCCAGCAGCCCCCGGGCTTCTACTAACTATGGCTACACCTTC

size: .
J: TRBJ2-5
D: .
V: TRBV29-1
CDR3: CSVGPGGAKETQYF
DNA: TGCAGCGTTGGTCCCGGCGGGGCGAAAGAGACCCAGTACTTC

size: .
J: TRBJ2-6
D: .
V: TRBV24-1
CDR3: CASRLSGANVLTF
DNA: TGTGCCTCAAGGCTCTCTGGGGCCAACGTCCTGACTTTC

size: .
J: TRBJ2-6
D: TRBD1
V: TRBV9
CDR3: CASSVYHRDRGKSGANVLTF
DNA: TGTGCCAGCAGCGTCTATCACCGGGACAGGGGGAAGTCTGGGGCCAACGTCCTGACTTTC

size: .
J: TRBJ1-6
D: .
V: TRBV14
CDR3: CASSPIDSWGNSPLHF
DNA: TGTGCCAGCAGCCCGATAGACAGTTGGGGTAATTCACCCCTCCACTTT

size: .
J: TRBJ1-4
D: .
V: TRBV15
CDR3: CATLDSERGGKGKLFF
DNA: TGTGCCACCCTGGACAGCGAAAGGGGGGGAAAGGGAAAACTGTTTTTT

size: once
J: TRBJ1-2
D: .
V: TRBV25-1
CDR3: CASSPHREVGYTF
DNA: TGTGCCAGCAGTCCCCATCGTGAAGTTGGCTACACCTTC

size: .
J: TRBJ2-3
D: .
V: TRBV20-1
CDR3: CSARDQEGGLTDTQYF
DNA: TGCAGTGCTAGAGATCAAGAGGGGGGGCTCACAGATACGCAGTATTTT

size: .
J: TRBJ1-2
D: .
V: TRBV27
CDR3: CASSLRFGYGYTF
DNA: TGTGCCAGCAGTTTACGGTTTGGATATGGCTACACCTTC

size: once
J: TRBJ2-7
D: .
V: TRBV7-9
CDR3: CASTPEGEYYEQYF
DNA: TGTGCCAGCACCCCGGAAGGGGAGTACTACGAGCAGTACTTC

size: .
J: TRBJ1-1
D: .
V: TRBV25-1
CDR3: CASSPPGQEAFF
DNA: TGTGCCAGCAGTCCCCCAGGACAGGAAGCTTTCTTT

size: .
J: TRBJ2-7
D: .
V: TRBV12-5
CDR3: CASGTERARLHEQYF
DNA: TGTGCTAGTGGTACCGAGAGGGCTCGCCTCCACGAGCAGTACTTC

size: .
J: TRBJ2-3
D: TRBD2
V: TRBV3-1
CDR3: CASSQDRGLAGITQYF
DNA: TGTGCCAGCAGCCAAGATCGGGGACTAGCGGGGATTACGCAGTATTTT

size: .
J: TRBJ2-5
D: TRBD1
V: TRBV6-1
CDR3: CASSPGQGAVRETQYF
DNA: TGTGCCAGCAGCCCCGGACAGGGGGCGGTAAGAGAGACCCAGTACTTC

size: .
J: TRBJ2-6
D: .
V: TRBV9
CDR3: CASSVGGGANVLTF
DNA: TGTGCCAGCAGCGTAGGGGGTGGGGCCAACGTCCTGACTTTC

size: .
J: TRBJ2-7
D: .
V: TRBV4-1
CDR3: CASSQERTNYEQYF
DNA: TGCGCCAGCAGCCAGGAACGGACCAACTACGAGCAGTACTTC

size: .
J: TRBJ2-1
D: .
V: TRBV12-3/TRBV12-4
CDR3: CASGEAYNEQFF
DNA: TGTGCCAGCGGGGAGGCCTACAATGAGCAGTTCTTC

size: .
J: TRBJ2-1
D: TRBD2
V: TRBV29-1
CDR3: CSARDSGGRQFF
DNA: TGCAGCGCCCGGGATAGCGGGGGTCGGCAGTTCTTC

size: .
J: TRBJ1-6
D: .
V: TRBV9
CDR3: CASSGTALHF
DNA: TGTGCCAGCAGCGGGACAGCGCTCCACTTT

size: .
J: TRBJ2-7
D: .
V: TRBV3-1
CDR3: CASSQDWSSYEQYF
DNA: TGTGCCAGCAGCCAAGATTGGAGTTCCTACGAGCAGTACTTC

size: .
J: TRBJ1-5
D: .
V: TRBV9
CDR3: CASSPSVGNQPQHF
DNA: TGTGCCAGCAGCCCCTCTGTGGGCAATCAGCCCCAGCATTTT

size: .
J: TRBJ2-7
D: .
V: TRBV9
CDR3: CASSGGAHEQYF
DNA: TGTGCCAGCAGCGGAGGGGCCCACGAGCAGTACTTC

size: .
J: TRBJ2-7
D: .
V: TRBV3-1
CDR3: CASSLRDFVDEQYF
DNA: TGTGCCAGCAGCCTCCGGGACTTCGTTGACGAGCAGTACTTC

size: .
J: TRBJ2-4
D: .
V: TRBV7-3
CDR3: CASSLGGGKNIQYF
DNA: TGTGCCAGCAGCTTGGGTGGGGGGAAAAACATTCAGTACTTC

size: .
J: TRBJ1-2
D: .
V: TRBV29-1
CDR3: CSVEEGDGYTF
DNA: TGCAGCGTTGAAGAGGGCGATGGCTACACCTTC

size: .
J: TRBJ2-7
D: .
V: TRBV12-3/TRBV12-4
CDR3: CASSPGGHSSYEQYF
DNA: TGTGCCAGCAGCCCCGGCGGCCATAGCTCCTACGAGCAGTACTTC

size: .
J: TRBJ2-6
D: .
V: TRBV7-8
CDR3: CASSLRGGVNSGANVLTF
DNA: TGTGCCAGCAGCTTAAGAGGCGGCGTAAACTCTGGGGCCAACGTCCTGACTTTC

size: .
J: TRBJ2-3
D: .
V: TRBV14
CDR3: CASSQEDFGTNTDTQYF
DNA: TGTGCCAGCAGCCAAGAAGACTTCGGGACCAACACAGATACGCAGTATTTT

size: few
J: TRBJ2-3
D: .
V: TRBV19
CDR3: CASNRGYTDTQYF
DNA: TGTGCCAGTAACCGGGGCTACACAGATACGCAGTATTTT

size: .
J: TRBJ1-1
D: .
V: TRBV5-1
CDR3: CASSGSAEAFF
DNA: TGCGCCAGCAGCGGGTCCGCTGAAGCTTTCTTT

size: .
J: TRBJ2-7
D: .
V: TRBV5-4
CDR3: CASSLLWDEQYF
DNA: TGTGCCAGCAGCCTCCTGTGGGACGAGCAGTACTTC

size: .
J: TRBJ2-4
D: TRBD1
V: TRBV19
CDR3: CASSIRDRADLAWYF
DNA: TGTGCCAGTAGTATCCGGGACAGGGCGGACTTAGCATGGTACTTC

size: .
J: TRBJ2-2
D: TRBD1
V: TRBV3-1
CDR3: CASSPTGTGRTGELFF
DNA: TGTGCCAGCAGCCCGACCGGGACAGGGAGGACCGGGGAGCTGTTTTTT

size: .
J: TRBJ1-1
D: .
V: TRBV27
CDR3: CASSLWGEGEAFF
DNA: TGTGCCAGCAGTTTATGGGGGGAAGGTGAAGCTTTCTTT

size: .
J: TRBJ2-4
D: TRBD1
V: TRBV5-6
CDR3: CASSTGGIQYF
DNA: TGTGCCAGCAGTACAGGGGGCATTCAGTACTTC

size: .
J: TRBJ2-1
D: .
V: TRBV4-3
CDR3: CASSQEVASYNEQFF
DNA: TGCGCCAGCAGCCAAGAAGTGGCTTCCTACAATGAGCAGTTCTTC